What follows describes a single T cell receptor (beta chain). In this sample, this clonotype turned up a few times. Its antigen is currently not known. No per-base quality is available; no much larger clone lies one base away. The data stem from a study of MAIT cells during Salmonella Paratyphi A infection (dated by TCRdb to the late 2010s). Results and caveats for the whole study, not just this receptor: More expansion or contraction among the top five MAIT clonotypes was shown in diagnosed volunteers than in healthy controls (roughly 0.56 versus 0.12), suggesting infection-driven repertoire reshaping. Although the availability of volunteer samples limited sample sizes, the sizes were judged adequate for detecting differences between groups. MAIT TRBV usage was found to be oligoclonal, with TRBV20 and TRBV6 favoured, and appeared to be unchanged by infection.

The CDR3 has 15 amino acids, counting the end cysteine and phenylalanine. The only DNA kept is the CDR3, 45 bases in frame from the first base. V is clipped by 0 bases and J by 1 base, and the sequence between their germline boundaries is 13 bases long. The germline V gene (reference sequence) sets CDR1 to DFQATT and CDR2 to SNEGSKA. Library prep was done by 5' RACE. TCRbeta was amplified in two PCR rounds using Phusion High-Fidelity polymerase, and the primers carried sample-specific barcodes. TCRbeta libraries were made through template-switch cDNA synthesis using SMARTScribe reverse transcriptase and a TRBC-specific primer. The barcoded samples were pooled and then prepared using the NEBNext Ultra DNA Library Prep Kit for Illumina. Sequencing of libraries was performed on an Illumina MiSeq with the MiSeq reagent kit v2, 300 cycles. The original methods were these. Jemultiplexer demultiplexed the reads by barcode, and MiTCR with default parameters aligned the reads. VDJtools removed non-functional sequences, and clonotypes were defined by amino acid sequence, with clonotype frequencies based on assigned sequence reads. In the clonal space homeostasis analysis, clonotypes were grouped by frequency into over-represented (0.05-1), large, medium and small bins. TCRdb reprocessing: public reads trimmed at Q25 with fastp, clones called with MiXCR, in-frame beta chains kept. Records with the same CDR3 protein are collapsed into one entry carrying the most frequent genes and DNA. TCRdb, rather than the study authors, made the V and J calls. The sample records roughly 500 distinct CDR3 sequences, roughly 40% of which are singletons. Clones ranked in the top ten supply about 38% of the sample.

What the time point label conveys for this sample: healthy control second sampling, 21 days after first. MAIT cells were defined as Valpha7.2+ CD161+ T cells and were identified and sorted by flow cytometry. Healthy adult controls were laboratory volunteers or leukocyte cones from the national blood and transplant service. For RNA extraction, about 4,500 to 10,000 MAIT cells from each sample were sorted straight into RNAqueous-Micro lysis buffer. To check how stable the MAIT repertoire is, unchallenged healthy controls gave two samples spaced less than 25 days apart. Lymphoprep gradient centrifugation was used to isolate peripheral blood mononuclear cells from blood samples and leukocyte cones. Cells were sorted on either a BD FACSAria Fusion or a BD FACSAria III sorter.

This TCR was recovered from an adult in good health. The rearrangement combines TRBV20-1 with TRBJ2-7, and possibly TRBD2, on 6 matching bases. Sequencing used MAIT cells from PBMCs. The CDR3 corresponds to CSAREHRGVSYEQYF. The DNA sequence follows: TGCAGTGCTAGAGAGCACCGCGGGGTATCCTACGAGCAGTACTTC.